One sample yielded the 32 T cell receptor beta chains listed below, sequenced in a study of cytomegalovirus exposure and HLA in healthy donors. The table came from immunoSEQ multiplex PCR; TCRdb's copy has only in-frame clones and leaves some out. Among over 200,000 clones listed, approximately 87% were seen once. The sequenced material came from PBMCs. The source of these receptors is a woman aged 18-29 years in good health and CMV-seronegative.

The chain has TRBV30 and TRBJ2-1; D assignment may be TRBD1 or TRBD2 (5 bases each). The V end was cut by 1 base, the J end by 6 bases, with 13 bases between. There are 14 residues in the CDR3. Per germline, CDR1 GTSNPN and CDR2 SVGIG (reference sequence). The CDR3 bases are TGTGCCTGGAGTGCGTGGGGGATGGGCAATGAGCAGTTCTTC. Amino acid sequence: CAWSAWGMGNEQFF.

J is TRBJ2-7 and V is TRBV6-6, with unresolved D. Germline CDR1 reads MNHNY; CDR2 reads SVGAGI (reference sequence). Trimming took 6 bases from V and 4 from J, leaving 7 bases between them. This CDR3 region has 11 residues. CDR3 nucleotide sequence: TGTGCCAGCAGCTCTGAATACGAGCAGTACTTC. As protein: CASSSEYEQYF.

The V call is TRBV6-1, the J call TRBJ2-1; D is uncertain. This CDR3 spans 11 amino acids. V was clipped by 5 bases and J by 5 bases, with 4 bases between them. Germline CDR1 is MNHNS and CDR2 is SASEGT. The DNA of the CDR3 is TGTGCCAGCAGTCCCCACAATGAGCAGTTCTTC. Protein: CASSPHNEQFF.

The chain recombines TRBV27 with TRBJ2-2; D is ambiguous. This CDR3 is built from 14 residues. Trimming shortened V by 2 bases and J by 1 base, and 5 bases separated the two germline ends. Germline values: CDR1 MNHEY, CDR2 SMNVEV (reference sequence). CDR3 sequence reads: CASSLPENTGELFF. For the CDR3, the DNA is TGTGCCAGCAGTTTACCTGAGAACACCGGGGAGCTGTTTTTT.

This rearrangement joins TRBV27 to TRBJ2-7; the D is unclear. The CDR3 is made up of 15 amino acids. Deletions cut 2 bases from V and 1 base from J, with 12 bases between. The V gene's germline CDR1 is MNHEY and CDR2 SMNVEV (reference sequence). The DNA of the CDR3 is TGTGCCAGCAGTTTAACCCCGGAACGATCCTACGAGCAGTACTTC. Encoded protein: CASSLTPERSYEQYF.

The chain has TRBV4-2 and TRBJ2-3; 13 positions match TRBD2. The V and J ends lost 3 bases and 2 bases, in that order; junction bases with no gene match: 5. The CDR3 is made up of 17 amino acids. Germline CDR1 reads LGHNA; CDR2 reads YNFKEQ. CDR3 DNA: TGTGCCAGCAGCCAGGCGGGACTAGCGGGGAACACAGATACGCAGTATTTT. This codes for CASSQAGLAGNTDTQYF.

The rearrangement uses TRBV6-5 and TRBJ2-7; the D is unclear. CDR1 is MNHEY and CDR2 is SVGAGI in the germline V gene. Between the trimmed V and J ends, which lost 0 bases and 4 bases, there was a span of 10 bases. The CDR3 contains 14 residues. The CDR3, as DNA: TGTGCCAGCAGTTACTCTTTTAATACGTACGAGCAGTACTTC. This sequence encodes CASSYSFNTYEQYF.

The chain couples TRBV6-5 to TRBJ2-5; possibly TRBD2 for D (7 bases). CDR3 size: 14 residues. V gave up 6 bases and J gave up 5 bases, with 16 bases separating them. CDR1 MNHEY and CDR2 SVGAGI come from the germline V gene. For the CDR3, the DNA is TGTGCCAGCAGGGAGGGGGGGCCAGGGGAGACCCAGTACTTC. Its protein product is CASREGGPGETQYF.

The CDR3, as DNA: TGTGCCAGCAGCCAGACGGTGTCCTATAATTCACCCCTCCACTTT. Translating it yields CASSQTVSYNSPLHF. This chain connects TRBV4-2 to TRBJ1-6, with D uncertain. Looked up from germline, CDR1 is LGHNA and CDR2 is YNFKEQ. V shed 3 bases and J shed 1 base, with 7 bases lying between them. This CDR3 contains 15 residues.

The chain uses TRBV27 and TRBJ1-2, with TRBD1 identical over 7 bases. CDR1 and CDR2 (germline): MNHEY, SMNVEV (reference sequence). This CDR3 is 15 amino acids long. The V segment lost 8 bases and the J segment 2 bases; nucleotides outside the gene matches: 11. CDR3 sequence: CASRGGAGGNYGYTF. The CDR3 nucleotides are TGTGCCAGCCGGGGAGGCGCAGGGGGAAACTATGGCTACACCTTC.

This clone showed up just once. The chain combines TRBV18 with TRBJ1-4; possible D gene TRBD1, 5 bases. Trimming cost V 3 bases and J 5 bases, with 13 bases left between them. This CDR3 contains 15 residues. CDR1 is KGHSH, CDR2 LQKENI, per germline. The CDR3 DNA follows: TGTGCCAGCTCACCCGCATCAGGGCTCAATGAAAAACTGTTTTTT. Its translation is CASSPASGLNEKLFF.

This clone was seen a single time. V gene TRBV27 combines with J gene TRBJ2-2; the D is unclear. V was shortened by 2 bases and J by 3 bases, with 7 bases between the two germline ends. The CDR3 is 14 residues long. CDR1 is MNHEY and CDR2 is SMNVEV in the germline V gene (reference sequence). CDR3 in amino acids: CASSLQVDTGELFF. DNA for the CDR3: TGTGCCAGCAGTTTACAGGTTGACACCGGGGAGCTGTTTTTT.

The J gene is TRBJ2-1, the V gene TRBV7-2, with 8 bases identical to TRBD2. CDR3 length equals 15 residues. V shed 4 bases and J 3 bases; nucleotides not matched to a gene: 5. Germline V gives CDR1 SGHTA, CDR2 FQGNSA. CDR3 DNA sequence: TGTGCCAGCAGCTACGGGACTAGTGACTACAATGAGCAGTTCTTC. It specifies CASSYGTSDYNEQFF.

V gene TRBV7-3 combines with J gene TRBJ2-2, with D unresolved. V was clipped by 2 bases and J by 7 bases, with 5 bases between them. The CDR3 consists of 12 residues. The germline V gene has CDR1 SGHTA and CDR2 FQGTGA. The CDR3 region has the DNA TGTGCCAGCAGCTTATTTGGCGGGGAGCTGTTTTTT. As protein: CASSLFGGELFF.

The V and J genes are TRBV1 and TRBJ2-7; the DNA was not compared with TRBD2, the D call given in the table. TRBV1 is a documented pseudogene. The CDR3 is 16 amino acids. The CDR3 loop reads CTSSPDGGKSSYEQYF. Written as DNA, the CDR3 is TGCACCAGCAGCCCGGACGGCGGGAAGAGCTCCTACGAGCAGTACTTC.

This sequence joins TRBV10-3 and TRBJ1-1, with TRBD1 matching over 8 bases. Trimming at V came to 5 bases and at J to 1 base, leaving 6 bases not matched to a gene. The length of the CDR3 is 15 residues. Germline lookup yields CDR1 ENHRY and CDR2 SYGVKD. The CDR3 spells CAISQPGTGNTEAFF. The CDR3 DNA is TGTGCCATCAGTCAGCCCGGGACAGGGAACACTGAAGCTTTCTTT.

V is TRBV5-1 and J is TRBJ1-2; D may be TRBD1 (6 bases). V was cut by 4 bases and J by 8 bases, with 24 bases left in between. CDR3 length: 16 amino acids. Germline V gene lookup returns CDR1 SGHRS and CDR2 YFSETQ. CDR3 region: CASSPDRPSRSGGYTF. In DNA, the CDR3 is TGCGCCAGCAGCCCGGACAGACCCTCGCGGAGCGGGGGCTACACCTTC.

The chain has TRBV6-1 and TRBJ2-7; TRBD1 might be the D (7 bases). The V and J ends lost 0 bases and 0 bases respectively, with 12 bases between them. The CDR3 is 16 amino acids. Germline CDR1 MNHNS, CDR2 SASEGT. CDR3 sequence: CASSEAWGDSSYEQYF. CDR3 nucleotide sequence: TGTGCCAGCAGTGAAGCATGGGGGGACAGCTCCTACGAGCAGTACTTC.

The gene calls are TRBV6-5 and TRBJ1-3; D possibly corresponds to TRBD1 (5 bases). The CDR3 consists of 16 residues. In germline, CDR1 is MNHEY, CDR2 SVGAGI. Trimming removed 2 bases from V and 0 bases from J, with 11 bases in between. This CDR3 is CASSYATGFSGNTIYF. The CDR3 bases are TGTGCCAGCAGTTACGCCACAGGTTTCTCTGGAAACACCATATATTTT.

The chain links TRBV28 to TRBJ2-5; a weak D match, TRBD1 (6 bases). Per the germline V gene, CDR1 is MDHEN and CDR2 is SYDVKM. The CDR3 runs 13 residues. V was cut by 6 bases and J by 2 bases, with 10 bases left in between. The CDR3 bases are TGTGCCAGCAGGCAGCAGGGGCAAGAGACCCAGTACTTC. Protein product: CASRQQGQETQYF.

This chain uses TRBV18 with TRBJ1-2; D is perhaps TRBD1 (6 bases). This CDR3 has 15 residues. The germline V and J ends were trimmed by 1 base and 4 bases, with 13 bases remaining between them. Looked up from germline, CDR1 is KGHSH and CDR2 is LQKENI. The CDR3 reads CASSPRQGRPYGYTF. The CDR3 DNA is TGTGCCAGCTCACCACGCCAGGGGCGTCCCTATGGCTACACCTTC.

The rearrangement uses TRBV2 and TRBJ1-1; maybe TRBD1 (5 bases). The V gene lost 6 bases and the J gene lost 6 bases, with 17 bases spanning the gap. The CDR3 has 14 amino acids. Germline V CDR1 and CDR2: SNHLY, FYNNEI. In DNA form, the CDR3 reads TGTGCCAGCAGCCAAACAACTCTAGGGGCTGAAGCTTTCTTT. Amino acid sequence: CASSQTTLGAEAFF.

The CDR3 coding sequence is TGTGCCAGCGGAAGGGACAGGGGGCATTTACCCCAGCATTTT. This gives the protein CASGRDRGHLPQHF. The chain joins TRBV6-1 to TRBJ1-5; 12 bases match TRBD1. V lost 8 bases to trimming and J lost 10 bases; unmatched junction nucleotides: 9. This CDR3 region has 14 residues. Germline V gene lookup returns CDR1 MNHNS and CDR2 SASEGT.

This chain connects TRBV9 to TRBJ2-5; unclear D gene. Trimming left V 4 bases short and J 5 bases short, with 6 bases between. This CDR3 region has 11 residues. Germline V gene lookup returns CDR1 SGDLS and CDR2 YYNGEE. The CDR3 reads CASSPGETQYF. CDR3 nucleotides: TGTGCCAGCAGCCCGGGTGAGACCCAGTACTTC.

The chain has TRBV4-1 and TRBJ1-2; D may be TRBD1 (6 bases). The CDR3 is 14 amino acids. Trimming shortened V by 3 bases and J by 14 bases, and 22 bases separated the two germline ends. Germline CDR1 is MGHRA and CDR2 is YSYEKL. The CDR3 loop is CASSQSTGSYGGTF. CDR3 nucleotides: TGCGCCAGCAGCCAGTCAACAGGGTCTTACGGGGGAACCTTC.

In its sample, this clone was seen once. This CDR3 is also generated by other DNA sequences in the sample. The rearrangement uses TRBV28 and TRBJ2-3; D is unclear. V dropped 3 bases and J dropped 6 bases, with 4 bases sitting between them. Looked up from germline, CDR1 is MDHEN and CDR2 is SYDVKM. CDR3 length equals 11 residues. In DNA form, the CDR3 reads TGTGCCAGCAGTTTGGGGGATACGCAGTATTTT. Protein sequence: CASSLGDTQYF.

The chain couples TRBV6-1 to TRBJ2-7; no definite D call. V lost 10 bases to trimming and J lost 3 bases, with 13 bases between them. The CDR3 loop spans 12 amino acids. The germline CDR1 and CDR2 sequences are MNHNS and SASEGT. CDR3 amino acids: CAITGSYYEQYF. For the CDR3, the DNA is TGTGCCATTACCGGGTCCTACTACGAGCAGTACTTC.

V and J are TRBV5-1 and TRBJ1-6, with D unclear. Trimming left V 3 bases short and J 7 bases short, with 14 bases between. The CDR3 sequence is 15 residues long. Per the germline V gene, CDR1 is SGHRS and CDR2 is YFSETQ. The CDR3 protein is CASSSDGGRNSPLHF. The CDR3 nucleotides read TGCGCCAGCAGCTCGGACGGCGGGCGAAATTCACCCCTCCACTTT.

The genes are TRBV5-1 and TRBJ2-5, with D hard to call. Germline CDR1 reads SGHRS; CDR2 reads YFSETQ. The CDR3 spans 16 residues. Between the trimmed V and J ends, which lost 0 bases and 4 bases, there was a span of 16 bases. DNA for the CDR3: TGCGCCAGCAGCTTGGTCTTGGACGGCCTGGGAGAGACCCAGTACTTC. It encodes CASSLVLDGLGETQYF.

The gene calls are TRBV25-1 and TRBJ1-2, with a possible D match to TRBD1 (6 bases). The CDR3 is 15 residues long. Germline V CDR1 and CDR2: MGHDK, SYGVNS. Trimming shortened V by 4 bases and J by 6 bases, and 18 bases separated the two germline ends. CDR3 nucleotides: TGTGCCAGCAGTGGATACCCCACAGGGAATCATGGCTACACCTTC. Protein sequence: CASSGYPTGNHGYTF.

The CDR3 reads CASSLQNYGYTF. In DNA form, the CDR3 reads TGTGCCAGCAGCTTACAAAACTATGGCTACACCTTC. This sequence joins TRBV11-2 and TRBJ1-2; D is undetermined. V was pared by 2 bases and J by 2 bases, with 3 bases between. CDR1 and CDR2 (germline): SGHAT, FQNNGV. This CDR3 comprises 12 residues.

The V and J genes are TRBV28 and TRBJ1-1; no clear D. From germline, CDR1 is MDHEN and CDR2 SYDVKM. Trimming cost V 8 bases and J 4 bases, with 8 bases left between them. CDR3 size: 11 residues. The CDR3 DNA reads TGTGCCAGCGTTAGGGCCACTGAAGCTTTCTTT. Translating it yields CASVRATEAFF.